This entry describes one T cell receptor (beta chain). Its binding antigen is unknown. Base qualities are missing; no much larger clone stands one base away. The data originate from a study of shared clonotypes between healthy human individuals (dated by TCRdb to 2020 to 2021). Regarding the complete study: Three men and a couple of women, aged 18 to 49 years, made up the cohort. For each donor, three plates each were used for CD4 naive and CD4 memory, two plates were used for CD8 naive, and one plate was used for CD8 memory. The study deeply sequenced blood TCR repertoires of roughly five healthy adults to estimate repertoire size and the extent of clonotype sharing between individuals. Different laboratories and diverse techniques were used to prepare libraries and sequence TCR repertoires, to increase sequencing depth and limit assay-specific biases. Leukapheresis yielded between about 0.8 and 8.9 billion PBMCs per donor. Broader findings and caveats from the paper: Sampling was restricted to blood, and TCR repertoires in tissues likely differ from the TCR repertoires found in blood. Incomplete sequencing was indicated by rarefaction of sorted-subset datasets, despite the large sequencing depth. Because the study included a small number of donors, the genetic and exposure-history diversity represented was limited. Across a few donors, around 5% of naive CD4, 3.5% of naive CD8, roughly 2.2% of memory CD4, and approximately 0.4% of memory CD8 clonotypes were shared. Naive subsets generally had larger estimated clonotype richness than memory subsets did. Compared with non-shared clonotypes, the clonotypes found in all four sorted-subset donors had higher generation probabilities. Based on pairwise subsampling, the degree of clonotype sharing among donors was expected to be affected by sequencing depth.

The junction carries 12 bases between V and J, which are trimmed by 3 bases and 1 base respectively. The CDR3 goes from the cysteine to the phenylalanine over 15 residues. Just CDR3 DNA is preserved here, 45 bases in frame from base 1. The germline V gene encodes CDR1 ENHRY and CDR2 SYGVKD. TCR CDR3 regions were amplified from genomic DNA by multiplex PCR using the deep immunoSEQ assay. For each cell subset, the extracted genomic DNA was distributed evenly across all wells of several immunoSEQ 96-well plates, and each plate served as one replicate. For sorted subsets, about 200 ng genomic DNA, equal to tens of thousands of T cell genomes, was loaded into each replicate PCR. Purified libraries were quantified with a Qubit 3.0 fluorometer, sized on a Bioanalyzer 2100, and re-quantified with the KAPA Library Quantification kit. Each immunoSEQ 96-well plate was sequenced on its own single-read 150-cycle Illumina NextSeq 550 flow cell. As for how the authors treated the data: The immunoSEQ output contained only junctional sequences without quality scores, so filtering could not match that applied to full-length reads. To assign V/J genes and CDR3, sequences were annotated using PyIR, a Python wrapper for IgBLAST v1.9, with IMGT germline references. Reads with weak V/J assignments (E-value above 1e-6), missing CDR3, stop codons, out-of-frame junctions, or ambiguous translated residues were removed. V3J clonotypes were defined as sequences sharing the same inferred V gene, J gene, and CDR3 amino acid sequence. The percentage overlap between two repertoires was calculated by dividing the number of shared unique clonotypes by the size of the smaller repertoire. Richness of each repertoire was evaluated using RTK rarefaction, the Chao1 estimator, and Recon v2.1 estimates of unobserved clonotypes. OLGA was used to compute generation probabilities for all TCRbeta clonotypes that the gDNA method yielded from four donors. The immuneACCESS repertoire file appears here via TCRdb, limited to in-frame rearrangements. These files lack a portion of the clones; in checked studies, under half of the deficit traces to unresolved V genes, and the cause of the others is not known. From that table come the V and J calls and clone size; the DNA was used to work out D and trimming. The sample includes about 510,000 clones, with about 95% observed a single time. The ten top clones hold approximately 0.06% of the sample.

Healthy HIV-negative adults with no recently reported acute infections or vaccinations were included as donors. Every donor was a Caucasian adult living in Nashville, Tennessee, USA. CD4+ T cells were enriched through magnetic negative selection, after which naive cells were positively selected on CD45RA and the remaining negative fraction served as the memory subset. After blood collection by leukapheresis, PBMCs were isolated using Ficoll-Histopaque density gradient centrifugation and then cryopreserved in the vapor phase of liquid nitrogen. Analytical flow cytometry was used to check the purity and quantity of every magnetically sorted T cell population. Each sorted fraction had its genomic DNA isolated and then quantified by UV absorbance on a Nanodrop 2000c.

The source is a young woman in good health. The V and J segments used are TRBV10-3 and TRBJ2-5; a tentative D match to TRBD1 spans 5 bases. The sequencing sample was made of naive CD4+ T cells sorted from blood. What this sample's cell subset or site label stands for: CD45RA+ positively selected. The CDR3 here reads CAISDQGRTQETQYF. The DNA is TGTGCCATCAGTGATCAGGGCCGGACCCAAGAGACCCAGTACTTC.